What follows are 16 T cell receptor beta chains derived from one specimen sequenced in a study of T cells expressing NK-cell markers. Using the 5' RACE reads, TCRdb records one entry per CDR3 protein without DNA. The sample table includes about 550,000 distinct CDR3 sequences. Sequencing was done on a sample of blood T cells: a sorted CD56 or NKG2C T cell subset, CD4+ or CD8+ T cells, or bulk PBMC T cells (not recorded which). The receptors stem from a man between 18 and 35 years old in good health.

The J gene is TRBJ2-7, the V gene TRBV27; the D gene TCRdb calls, TRBD2, cannot be checked with no DNA. The CDR3 loop spans 15 amino acids. Germline V gene sequence: CDR1 MNHEY, CDR2 SMNVEV (reference sequence). The CDR3 protein is CASSLSERHSYEQYF.

J is TRBJ1-2 and V is TRBV7-2; TCRdb proposes TRBD1, but this gene call is untestable without DNA. Germline V gene lookup returns CDR1 SGHTA and CDR2 FQGNSA. The CDR3 totals 14 residues. CDR3 loop: CASSLPAGGYGYTF.

The chain is built from TRBV12-3 or TRBV12-4 and TRBJ2-5; TCRdb picks TRBD1, but there is no DNA to check that call. The CDR3 consists of 14 residues. CDR3 sequence reads: CASSLTGAGETQYF.

V is TRBV29-1 and J is TRBJ2-1; TCRdb indicates TRBD2, and absent DNA this call remains unverified. CDR3 length: 18 residues. In germline, CDR1 is SQVTM, CDR2 ANQGSEA. CDR3 protein: CSAKTGTSGRMVVDEQFF.

The chain joins TRBV5-1 to TRBJ2-1; TCRdb lists TRBD2, though no DNA is available to test this call. Germline-derived CDR1 and CDR2 are SGHRS and YFSETQ. The CDR3 extends over 14 amino acids. CDR3 protein: CASSLAVGPNEQFF.

This chain uses TRBV6-2 or TRBV6-3 with TRBJ2-3; the D gene TCRdb calls, TRBD1, cannot be checked with no DNA. CDR1 is MNHEY and CDR2 is SVGEGT in the germline V gene. This CDR3 has 16 amino acids. The CDR3 sequence is CASRDGRQSNTDTQYF.

This chain links TRBV12-5 with TRBJ2-4; the D gene TCRdb calls, TRBD2, cannot be checked with no DNA. Germline V gene sequence: CDR1 LGHNT, CDR2 FRNRAP. This CDR3 is built from 16 residues. The CDR3: CASGPALLAGGDIQYF.

This sequence joins TRBV7-2 and TRBJ2-7; TCRdb calls TRBD2, which cannot be checked without DNA. This CDR3 region has 14 residues. The germline V gene has CDR1 SGHTA and CDR2 FQGNSA. CDR3 sequence reads: CATQEVGLRYEQYF.

The J gene is TRBJ2-2, the V gene TRBV29-1. Per the germline V gene, CDR1 is SQVTM and CDR2 is ANQGSEA. The CDR3 sequence is 12 residues long. The chain's CDR3 is CSGSDHTGELFF.

The V call is TRBV25-1, the J call TRBJ2-1; TCRdb picks TRBD2, but there is no DNA to check that call. CDR1 MGHDK and CDR2 SYGVNS come from the germline V gene. The CDR3 length is 15 residues. CDR3 protein: CASSESGIRYNEQFF. Complete variable domain (other parts from reference TRBV25-1 and TRBJ2-1): EADIYQTPRYLVIGTGKKITLECSQTMGHDKMYWYQQDPGMELHLIHYSYGVNSTEKGDLSSESTVSRIRTEHFPLTLESARPSHTSQYLCASSESGIRYNEQFFGPGTRLTVL.

The genes are TRBV20-1 and TRBJ2-1; TCRdb outputs TRBD2, but without DNA this stays unchecked. The CDR3 consists of 13 residues. CDR1 is DFQATT and CDR2 is SNEGSKA in the germline V gene (reference sequence). The CDR3 region is CSAPTGTRFEQFF.

CDR3 sequence reads: CSARASGQKRDQYF. J is TRBJ2-4 and V is TRBV20-1; the TCRdb call, TRBD1, lacks DNA for checking. CDR3 length: 14 amino acids. Germline V gene data show CDR1 as DFQATT and CDR2 as SNEGSKA (reference sequence).

V usage is TRBV27 and J usage is TRBJ1-1. Germline lookup yields CDR1 MNHEY and CDR2 SMNVEV (reference sequence). CDR3 length equals 14 residues. This CDR3 reads CASSLSRNALEAFF.

The rearrangement links TRBV5-5 to TRBJ2-2; TCRdb proposes TRBD1, but this gene call is untestable without DNA. Germline V CDR1 and CDR2: SGHKS, YYEKEE (reference sequence). The CDR3 totals 14 residues. The CDR3 protein is CASRPGADPGELFF. Drawing the rest from reference TRBV5-5 and TRBJ2-2, the complete variable domain is DAGVTQSPTHLIKTRGQQVTLRCSPISGHKSVSWYQQVLGQGPQFIFQYYEKEERGRGNFPDRFSARQFPNYSSELNVNALLLGDSALYLCASRPGADPGELFFGEGSRLTVL.

The rearrangement joins TRBV12-3 or TRBV12-4 to TRBJ1-2. This CDR3 has 16 amino acids. CDR3: CASSFFLTVPNYGYTF.

The chain has TRBV24-1 and TRBJ2-1; absent DNA, TCRdb's TRBD1 call cannot be checked. Germline V lookup: CDR1 KGHDR, CDR2 SFDVKD. The CDR3 loop spans 17 amino acids. CDR3 loop: CATSDRGAGPPGNEQFF.